Listed below are T cell receptor beta chains from one sample, sequenced in a study of T cell responses to AZD1222 COVID-19 vaccine. TCRdb keeps only in-frame clones here, not all; method: immunoSEQ multiplex PCR. The sample carries 150,000 to 200,000 clones, 90% recorded once. The sequences come from peripheral blood, collected on day 0 of AZD1222 vaccination. The receptors shown here come from an adult in good health. The CDR3 runs from the conserved cysteine through the conserved F or W. D genes are given only for firm matches. The size entry is marked missing in some rows and otherwise reads once, few, many or a size class.

CDR3aa: CASSQEGEGNEKLFF
CDR3nt: TGTGCCAGCAGCCAAGAGGGGGAGGGGAATGAAAAACTGTTTTTT
j_gene: TRBJ1-4
v_gene: TRBV4-2
abundance: .
d_gene: .

CDR3aa: CASSVGGDVYGYTF
CDR3nt: TGTGCCAGCAGCGTAGGGGGGGACGTCTATGGCTACACCTTC
j_gene: TRBJ1-2
v_gene: TRBV9
abundance: .
d_gene: .

CDR3aa: CASSLRGQGGEKLFF
CDR3nt: TGCGCCAGCAGCTTGAGGGGACAGGGAGGTGAAAAACTGTTTTTT
j_gene: TRBJ1-4
v_gene: TRBV5-1
abundance: .
d_gene: TRBD1

CDR3aa: CASSLNSVGEKLFF
CDR3nt: TGTGCCAGTAGCCTTAACTCTGTCGGTGAAAAACTGTTTTTT
j_gene: TRBJ1-4
v_gene: TRBV19
abundance: .
d_gene: .

CDR3aa: CASSPDSNSPLHF
CDR3nt: TGTGCCAGCAGCCCGGACTCGAATTCACCCCTCCACTTT
j_gene: TRBJ1-6
v_gene: TRBV7-3
abundance: .
d_gene: .

CDR3aa: CASSPDRSPSYEQYF
CDR3nt: TGTGCCAGCAGCCCGGACAGGTCCCCCTCCTACGAGCAGTACTTC
j_gene: TRBJ2-7
v_gene: TRBV7-3
abundance: .
d_gene: TRBD1

CDR3aa: CASSPDRTYGYTF
CDR3nt: TGTGCCAGCAGTCCGGACAGAACCTATGGCTACACCTTC
j_gene: TRBJ1-2
v_gene: TRBV6-5
abundance: .
d_gene: .

CDR3aa: CASSQGRLNLLDEQYF
CDR3nt: TGCGCCAGCAGCCAAGGCCGCCTAAACCTACTGGACGAGCAGTACTTC
j_gene: TRBJ2-7
v_gene: TRBV4-3
abundance: .
d_gene: .

CDR3aa: CASSSGTSGLYNEQFF
CDR3nt: TGTGCCAGCAGCTCAGGGACTAGCGGGCTCTACAATGAGCAGTTCTTC
j_gene: TRBJ2-1
v_gene: TRBV7-2
abundance: once
d_gene: TRBD2

CDR3aa: CAHKTTGPLETEAFF
CDR3nt: TGTGCCCATAAAACCACAGGCCCTCTTGAAACTGAAGCTTTCTTT
j_gene: TRBJ1-1
v_gene: TRBV9
abundance: .
d_gene: .

CDR3aa: CASRKNRARVTEAFF
CDR3nt: TGTGCCAGTAGAAAAAACAGGGCCCGCGTCACTGAAGCTTTCTTT
j_gene: TRBJ1-1
v_gene: TRBV19
abundance: .
d_gene: .

CDR3aa: CASSQASGGASGANVLTF
CDR3nt: TGTGCCAGCAGCCAAGCTAGCGGGGGGGCTTCTGGGGCCAACGTCCTGACTTTC
j_gene: TRBJ2-6
v_gene: TRBV4-2
abundance: .
d_gene: TRBD2

CDR3aa: CASSYPGSQQFF
CDR3nt: TGTGCCAGCAGTTACCCCGGGAGCCAGCAGTTCTTC
j_gene: TRBJ2-1
v_gene: TRBV6-2/TRBV6-3
abundance: once
d_gene: .

CDR3aa: CASSILSGGLTDTQYF
CDR3nt: TGTGCCAGCAGCATTCTTAGCGGGGGGCTCACAGATACGCAGTATTTT
j_gene: TRBJ2-3
v_gene: TRBV7-2
abundance: .
d_gene: TRBD2

CDR3aa: CASSDSKGADRGPQPQHF
CDR3nt: TGTGCCAGCAGTGACTCGAAGGGCGCCGACAGGGGGCCTCAGCCCCAGCATTTT
j_gene: TRBJ1-5
v_gene: TRBV6-4
abundance: .
d_gene: TRBD1

CDR3aa: CAWSVGGRWGGYTF
CDR3nt: TGTGCCTGGAGTGTAGGCGGGCGGTGGGGTGGCTACACCTTC
j_gene: TRBJ1-2
v_gene: TRBV30
abundance: once
d_gene: .